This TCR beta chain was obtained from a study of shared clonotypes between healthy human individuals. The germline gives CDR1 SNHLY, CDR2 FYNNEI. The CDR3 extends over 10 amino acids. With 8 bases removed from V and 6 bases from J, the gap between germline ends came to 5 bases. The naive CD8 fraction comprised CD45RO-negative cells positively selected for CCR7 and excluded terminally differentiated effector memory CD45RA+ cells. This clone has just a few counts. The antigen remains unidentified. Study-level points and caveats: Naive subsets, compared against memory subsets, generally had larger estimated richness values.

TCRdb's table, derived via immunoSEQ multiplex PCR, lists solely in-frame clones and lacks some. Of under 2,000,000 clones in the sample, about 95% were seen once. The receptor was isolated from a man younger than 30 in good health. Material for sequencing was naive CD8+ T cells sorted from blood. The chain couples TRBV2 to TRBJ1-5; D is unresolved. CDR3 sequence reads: CASGRQPQHF. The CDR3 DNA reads TGTGCCAGCGGGCGTCAGCCCCAGCATTTT.